The subject of this entry is one TCR beta chain. The CDR3 is 15 residues long. Germline CDR1 MDHEN, CDR2 SYDVKM. Trimming stripped 6 bases from V and 1 base from J, with 13 bases between. This sample is part of a study of T-cell reconstitution after alpha-beta-depleted transplantation in children. Preparing the TCRbeta library involved the use of unique molecular identifiers. TCRdb itself ran the PCR reads through MiXCR, one entry per CDR3 protein. Among about 91,000 distinct CDR3 sequences listed, roughly 7.7% were seen once. The J gene is TRBJ2-1, the V gene TRBV28, with unresolved D. The sample here was PBMCs from the stem cell graft donor, taken from the stem cell graft. The receptor was derived from a human donor who donated a stem cell graft to a child with congenital amegakaryocytic thrombocytopenia. CDR3 nucleotide sequence: TGTGCCAGCAGCCCGCGTAAGGTATCCTACAATGAGCAGTTCTTC. Its translation is CASSPRKVSYNEQFF.